The present entry profiles one T cell receptor (beta chain) with its context. The CDR3 loop spans 16 amino acids. The V gene lost 2 bases and the J gene lost 0 bases, with 10 bases spanning the gap. CDR1 is SGHTA, CDR2 FQGNSA, per germline. Measured with immunoSEQ multiplex PCR; TCRdb has only the in-frame clones, and not every one. The repertoire includes approximately 54,000 clones, 78% of them detected once, and roughly 3.4% sits in the top ten. The entry originates in a study of early stage breast cancer tumors. Sequencing used blood. The rearrangement uses TRBV7-2 and TRBJ1-4; D uncertain. This sequence originates from a person aged 40 to 49 with breast cancer. CDR3: CASSLFFRATNEKLFF. The CDR3 DNA reads TGTGCCAGCAGCTTATTCTTCCGCGCAACTAATGAAAAACTGTTTTTT.